Presented here are 5 T cell receptor beta chains from one specimen sequenced in a study of persistence of HIV-infected CD4 T cells. Sequencing used immunoSEQ version 4 in survey mode. Generated by immunoSEQ multiplex PCR, the TCRdb table keeps only in-frame clones and is missing some. The sample lists approximately 36,000 clones; approximately 87% were seen once. Cells were stimulated with overlapping HIV-1 Gag 15-mer peptides. Memory cells lacking CD40L and CD69 with high CD45RO were sorted. No cognate antigen is known for these TCRs. The sequenced sample was cultured CD4+ T cells from PBMCs, obtained from a patient who received antiretroviral therapy. These TCRs come from an adult with HIV. The donor label of this sample is uncertain.

The CDR3 is CASSLAGSGETQYF. The CDR3 DNA is TGTGCCAGCAGCTTGGCCGGATCTGGGGAGACCCAGTACTTC. The genes are TRBV5-5 and TRBJ2-5; no definite D call. V was clipped by 0 bases and J by 5 bases, with 11 bases between them. The CDR3 sequence is 14 residues long. Germline values: CDR1 SGHKS, CDR2 YYEKEE (reference sequence).

The V and J genes are TRBV28 and TRBJ1-2, with D maybe TRBD1 (6 bases). The length of the CDR3 is 15 residues. Between the trimmed V and J ends, which lost 5 bases and 1 base, there was a span of 14 bases. Looked up from germline, CDR1 is MDHEN and CDR2 is SYDVKM. The CDR3 here is CASSPGQRGNYGYTF. CDR3 DNA: TGTGCCAGCAGTCCGGGACAAAGGGGTAACTATGGCTACACCTTC.

In DNA form, the CDR3 reads TGCGCCAGCAGCTTGGATCGGGGGGACCGCGAGCAGTACTTC. Residues: CASSLDRGDREQYF. This chain joins TRBV5-1 and TRBJ2-7; TRBD2 aligns across 7 bases. Unmatched junction bases numbered 6, after V lost 0 bases and J lost 6 bases. Germline loops: CDR1 SGHRS, CDR2 YFSETQ. There are 14 residues in the CDR3.

The chain carries TRBV19 and TRBJ1-5; 8 positions match TRBD1. With V trimmed by 5 bases and J by 2 bases, 2 bases remained unmatched. The CDR3 contains 14 residues. Per the germline V gene, CDR1 is LNHDA and CDR2 is SQIVND (reference sequence). CDR3 region: CASSETGGNQPQHF. The CDR3 DNA follows: TGTGCCAGTAGTGAGACAGGGGGCAATCAGCCCCAGCATTTT. Together with reference TRBV19 and TRBJ1-5, the CDR3 gives the full variable domain: DGGITQSPKYLFRKEGQNVTLSCEQNLNHDAMYWYRQDPGQGLRLIYYSQIVNDFQKGDIAEGYSVSREKKESFPLTVTSAQKNPTAFYLCASSETGGNQPQHFGDGTRLSIL.

The V and J genes are TRBV5-1 and TRBJ2-3, with D unresolved. The CDR3 covers 13 residues. V was cut by 4 bases and J by 3 bases, with 9 bases left in between. The germline V gene has CDR1 SGHRS and CDR2 YFSETQ. The CDR3 DNA is TGCGCCAGCAGCACAGTGGGGACAGATACGCAGTATTTT. Protein sequence: CASSTVGTDTQYF.